This entry concerns a single TCR beta chain. V lost 4 bases, J lost 4 bases, and 14 bases lay in between. This CDR3 has 16 residues. CDR1 and CDR2 from the germline V gene are SGHAT and FQNNGV. Assay used: immunoSEQ multiplex PCR; TCRdb lists only in-frame clones, some missing. The table includes approximately 980,000 clones, about 80% detected once. Caucasian adults living in Nashville, Tennessee, provided all samples. These data originate in a study of shared clonotypes between healthy human individuals. This sequence originates from a man aged 18 to 30 in good health. Specimen: memory CD4+ T cells sorted from blood. The sample's subset: CD45RA-negative fraction. The V and J genes are TRBV11-2 and TRBJ2-6; D unresolved. The CDR3 nucleotides are TGTGCCAGCAGCTCCCCCCGTTGGTCCGGGGCCAACGTCCTGACTTTC. Translation gives CASSSPRWSGANVLTF.